This T cell receptor (beta chain) is drawn from a study of blood T cell repertoires in COVID-19 (dated by TCRdb to 2020 to 2022). Background on the whole study: The collaborator samples originated in the United States, Italy and Spain and spanned the acute and convalescent phases of COVID-19. The material from the prospective study consisted of cDNA or gDNA derived from T cells, B-cell-depleted T cells, or PBMCs. Deeply sampled blood TCRbeta repertoires from subjects exposed to, actively infected with, or recovered from COVID-19 were included in the dataset. The repertoires were released in a freely available public database meant as a resource for research on the immune response to SARS-CoV-2. The samples were drawn from the first 160 participants of the ongoing ImmuneRACE study and from 950 to 1,500 subjects provided by 6 global collaborators. Nearly every sample came with metadata listing a de-identified subject ID, COVID-19 status, age in years and sex. HLA class I and class II types, where available, came from metadata supplied by the sample provider rather than from assay-based typing.

The collaborating institutions used their own protocols to collect whole blood in K2EDTA tubes. Collaborator samples were shipped for TCRbeta analysis as frozen whole blood, isolated PBMCs, or DNA extracted from either sample type. Results and caveats for the whole study, not just this receptor: Clinical and demographic metadata were provided uncurated, with the amount varying by source and participant.

Comment on this clone: Its antigen is unknown. No base-level quality is on record; no much larger clone is a single base apart.

V is shortened by 0 bases, J by 7 bases, and the region joining them spans 12 bases. The germline V gene sets CDR1 to MNHEY and CDR2 to SVGAGI. Including the terminal cysteine and phenylalanine, the CDR3 comprises 15 residues. Of all the DNA, just the CDR3 is kept, 45 bases in frame from base 1. TCRbeta CDR3 regions were amplified from genomic DNA using the immunoSEQ Assay, a bias-controlled multiplex PCR. The study's own analysis went as follows. Within the assay, amplification of reference gene primers was used to estimate how many nucleated cells each sample contained. To quantify the absolute abundance of each unique TCRbeta CDR3 rearrangement, sequence reads were collapsed and filtered. For each sample, productive Simpson clonality was calculated by taking the square root of Simpson's diversity index across productive rearrangements. Sourced from immuneACCESS, this table was stored by TCRdb with only in-frame sequences that have V and J called. A share of the clones is absent; for the studies checked, an unresolved V gene accounts for under half, and the remainder has no known explanation. That table supplies the V and J calls and clone size; D and trimming were determined from the DNA. Here the sample has 400,000 to 550,000 clones; more than 85% occur a single time. More than 4% of the sample goes to the ten largest clones.

This TCR came from a woman in her thirties with acute or convalescent COVID-19. The chain couples TRBV6-5 to TRBJ2-2; the D gene cannot be resolved reliably. The source material was peripheral blood. The DNA is TGTGCCAGCAGTTACTCCAAGCGTTTGGGCGGGGAGCTGTTTTTT. Its protein is CASSYSKRLGGELFF.